The 4 T cell receptor beta chains below all came from one sample that was sequenced in a study of cytotoxic CD8 clonotypes in ibrutinib-treated CLL. The method was immunoSEQ multiplex PCR; TCRdb's version includes in-frame clones alone and lacks a portion of them. The sample yields around 70,000 clones, around two thirds seen once. The sample consisted of PBMCs, taken after 12 months of ibrutinib treatment. These receptors were taken from a human donor with chronic lymphocytic leukemia.

This chain connects TRBV28 to TRBJ1-5, with D unresolved. Germline assignment: CDR1 MDHEN and CDR2 SYDVKM. With 5 bases removed from V and 8 bases from J, the gap between germline ends came to 10 bases. CDR3 length: 12 amino acids. CDR3 protein: CASSPPEEPQHF. The CDR3 coding sequence is TGTGCCAGCAGTCCGCCCGAGGAGCCCCAGCATTTT.

The chain joins TRBV4-2 to TRBJ2-6; TRBD1 matches at 8 bases. The V gene end was trimmed by 5 bases and the J gene end by 3 bases; junction bases not matched to a gene: 9. The CDR3 contains 17 residues. The germline CDR1 and CDR2 sequences are LGHNA and YNFKEQ. This chain's CDR3 is CASSLGVQGVGANVLTF. DNA of the CDR3: TGTGCCAGCAGCTTGGGGGTACAGGGGGTTGGGGCCAACGTCCTGACTTTC.

The CDR3 nucleotides read TGTGCCAGCAGCTCACTAGCGGGGCCCAATGAGCAGTTCTTC. Its translation: CASSSLAGPNEQFF. V is TRBV7-2 and J is TRBJ2-1; 10 bases match TRBD2. The CDR3 extends over 14 amino acids. The germline V gene encodes CDR1 SGHTA and CDR2 FQGNSA. With 4 bases clipped from V and 6 bases from J, the junction kept 3 bases outside the gene matches.

This sequence joins TRBV11-1 and TRBJ2-5; TRBD2 matches at 8 bases. Per the germline V gene, CDR1 is SGHAT and CDR2 is FQDESV (reference sequence). J gave up 3 bases and V 4 bases, and 4 bases lay outside the gene matches. The CDR3 loop spans 14 amino acids. For the CDR3, the DNA is TGTGCCAGCAGCTACGGGACTAGTAAAGAGACCCAGTACTTC. Its translation: CASSYGTSKETQYF.